Presented here are 20 T cell receptor beta chains from one specimen sequenced in a study of glioma-infiltrating T cells after dendritic cell vaccination (dated by TCRdb to the mid-2010s). The intended sense of this specimen's time point label: after dendritic cell vaccination, including at tumor progression/relapse. Library generation was performed with the immunoSEQ multiplex PCR assay. Held by TCRdb, this immuneACCESS table contains in-frame sequences only and omits some clones. Under half of the omission traces to an unresolved V gene where checked; the cause of the rest is unknown. This sample gives 85,000 to 100,000 clones in total; 85% of them show up just once. The biggest ten clones account for under 8.5% of the sample. This specimen consisted of blood, obtained after dendritic cell vaccination. The receptors here all came from a human donor with glioblastoma.

The rearrangement uses TRBV29-1 and TRBJ2-7, with 14 positions matching TRBD2. This CDR3 has 13 amino acids. Germline V gene data show CDR1 as SQVTM and CDR2 as ANQGSEA. Germline trimming cut 8 bases from V and 4 bases from J; bases unmatched to any gene: 4. CDR3 sequence: CSTRTSGGYEQYF. In nucleotides, the CDR3 is TGCAGCACCCGGACTAGCGGGGGGTACGAGCAGTACTTC.

The gene calls are TRBV15 and TRBJ2-1, with TRBD1 matching over 8 bases. The CDR3 covers 15 residues. In germline, CDR1 is LNHNV, CDR2 YYDKDF (reference sequence). The trim removed 3 bases at V and 3 bases at J, leaving 4 bases unmatched. CDR3 nucleotide sequence: TGTGCCACCAGCAGCCGGGACAGGCACTACAATGAGCAGTTCTTC. This sequence encodes CATSSRDRHYNEQFF.

This clone was detected only once. The chain carries TRBV7-9 and TRBJ1-2; D remains ambiguous. V was pared by 4 bases and J by 5 bases, with 17 bases between. This CDR3 is built from 15 residues. CDR1 SEHNR and CDR2 FQNEAQ come from the germline V gene (reference sequence). The CDR3 reads CASSYPRAGRYGYTF. CDR3 in DNA: TGTGCCAGCAGCTACCCCCGGGCGGGTCGGTATGGCTACACCTTC.

This rearrangement joins TRBV7-2 to TRBJ2-7; the D gene is possibly TRBD2 (6 bases). Germline V gene sequence: CDR1 SGHTA, CDR2 FQGNSA. CDR3 length equals 15 residues. Trimming shortened V by 2 bases and J by 5 bases, and 16 bases separated the two germline ends. CDR3 in DNA: TGTGCCAGCAGCTTATCGACGGGAGTACTTCACGAGCAGTACTTC. Translation gives CASSLSTGVLHEQYF.

The chain is built from TRBV27 and TRBJ2-1; a possible D gene is TRBD1 (6 bases). Germline assignment: CDR1 MNHEY and CDR2 SMNVEV (reference sequence). Trimming cost V 6 bases and J 10 bases, with 16 bases left between them. The CDR3 covers 13 residues. CDR3 region: CASRRGTINEQFF. In DNA, the CDR3 is TGTGCCAGCAGGAGGGGGACCATCAACGAGCAGTTCTTC.

This chain uses TRBV4-1 with TRBJ1-2; no clear D. V was shortened by 1 base and J by 1 base, with 13 bases between the two germline ends. This CDR3 has 16 amino acids. Looked up from germline, CDR1 is MGHRA and CDR2 is YSYEKL. CDR3 sequence (DNA): TGCGCCAGCAGCCAAGGATCAGGCAGCTATAACTATGGCTACACCTTC. Encoded protein: CASSQGSGSYNYGYTF.

The chain joins TRBV9 to TRBJ1-1, with no clear D. V was shortened by 4 bases and J by 2 bases, with 9 bases between the two germline ends. From germline, CDR1 is SGDLS and CDR2 YYNGEE. The CDR3 sequence is 13 residues long. The CDR3 DNA is TGTGCCAGCAGCCCCCACAGTAACACTGAAGCTTTCTTT. It specifies CASSPHSNTEAFF.

J is TRBJ1-4 and V is TRBV5-1; TRBD1 matches 7 bases. From germline, CDR1 is SGHRS and CDR2 YFSETQ. Germline trimming cut 4 bases from V and 4 bases from J; bases unmatched to any gene: 10. CDR3 length: 16 amino acids. The CDR3 loop is CASSPTGRSGNEKLFF. For the CDR3, the DNA is TGCGCCAGCAGCCCGACAGGGAGGTCGGGTAATGAAAAACTGTTTTTT.

The chain recombines TRBV6-1 with TRBJ2-7; 9 bases fit TRBD1. Trimming took 7 bases from V and 2 from J; bases not matched to a gene: 9. Germline values: CDR1 MNHNS, CDR2 SASEGT. This CDR3 is built from 15 residues. Here the CDR3 reads CASTLGTGFTYEQYF. CDR3 sequence (DNA): TGTGCCAGCACCCTAGGGACAGGGTTTACCTACGAGCAGTACTTC.

The rearrangement joins TRBV5-1 to TRBJ1-1; 10 bases align to TRBD1. Germline CDR1 reads SGHRS; CDR2 reads YFSETQ. The CDR3 totals 16 residues. Germline trimming cut 4 bases from V and 1 base from J; bases unmatched to any gene: 7. CDR3 protein: CASSKERTGGNTEAFF. The CDR3 coding sequence is TGCGCCAGCAGCAAGGAGAGGACAGGGGGGAACACTGAAGCTTTCTTT.

The V gene is TRBV6-6, the J gene TRBJ2-7; 8 bases are a match to TRBD1. The J segment lost 5 bases and the V segment lost 6 bases, leaving 3 bases of the junction unmatched. The germline gives CDR1 MNHNY, CDR2 SVGAGI (reference sequence). There are 12 residues in the CDR3. In nucleotides, the CDR3 is TGTGCCAGCAGGGACAGGGCCGACGAGCAGTACTTC. It encodes CASRDRADEQYF.

This chain connects TRBV7-2 to TRBJ1-5; D perhaps matches TRBD1 (5 bases). The CDR3 spans 15 residues. Trimming stripped 2 bases from V and 0 bases from J, with 8 bases between. Germline CDR1 reads SGHTA; CDR2 reads FQGNSA. The CDR3 nucleotides read TGTGCCAGCAGCTTAAGGGGCTATAGCAATCAGCCCCAGCATTTT. Translated: CASSLRGYSNQPQHF.

This chain joins TRBV27 and TRBJ2-7; 9 positions agree with TRBD1. The length of the CDR3 is 14 residues. Losses at the gene ends were 5 bases for V and 6 bases for J; bases not matched to a gene: 8. Per the germline V gene, CDR1 is MNHEY and CDR2 is SMNVEV (reference sequence). The CDR3 sequence: CASSTRTGAGEQYF. The CDR3 DNA follows: TGTGCCAGCAGTACCCGGACAGGGGCGGGCGAGCAGTACTTC.

J is TRBJ1-2 and V is TRBV29-1, with D unresolved. The CDR3 runs 14 residues. The V gene lost 4 bases and the J gene lost 6 bases, with 18 bases spanning the gap. Germline CDR1 reads SQVTM; CDR2 reads ANQGSEA. The CDR3 DNA reads as TGCAGCGTTGTGTTGTCGGGGTTGATTAATGGCTACACCTTC. As protein: CSVVLSGLINGYTF.

V usage is TRBV19 and J usage is TRBJ1-5; unclear D gene. Trimming stripped 7 bases from V and 5 bases from J, with 9 bases between. In germline, CDR1 is LNHDA, CDR2 SQIVND (reference sequence). This CDR3 has 12 amino acids. The CDR3 is CASTTGDQPQHF. In nucleotides, the CDR3 is TGTGCCAGTACCACGGGTGATCAGCCCCAGCATTTT.

The chain is built from TRBV6-5 and TRBJ2-5, with TRBD2 as a possible D gene (7 bases). Per germline, CDR1 MNHEY and CDR2 SVGAGI. This CDR3 is built from 16 residues. V lost 2 bases and J lost 5, with 18 bases in between. Here the CDR3 DNA reads TGTGCCAGCAGTTACCTCGTCGGCGGGGGCAAGGAGACCCAGTACTTC. Amino acid sequence: CASSYLVGGGKETQYF.

Turning to this clone: The same CDR3 arises from other DNA sequences in this sample as well. The chain combines TRBV7-9 with TRBJ2-3; D uncertain. The CDR3 spans 15 residues. Trimming removed 0 bases at V and 0 bases at J, with 7 bases between. Per germline, CDR1 SEHNR and CDR2 FQNEAQ (reference sequence). The CDR3 DNA reads TGTGCCAGCAGCTTAGCTGGCGGTAGCACAGATACGCAGTATTTT. This gives the protein CASSLAGGSTDTQYF.

This rearrangement joins TRBV4-1 to TRBJ2-5; 9 nucleotides line up with TRBD2. V dropped 2 bases and J dropped 2; count of bases not matched to a gene: 6. In germline, CDR1 is MGHRA, CDR2 YSYEKL. The CDR3 length is 16 residues. The CDR3 DNA follows: TGCGCCAGCAGCCAAAACCTAGCGGGGAGGCAAGAGACCCAGTACTTC. Residues: CASSQNLAGRQETQYF.

This chain connects TRBV27 to TRBJ2-2; D gene ambiguous. The germline V and J ends were trimmed by 3 bases and 8 bases, with 10 bases remaining between them. CDR1 and CDR2 from the germline V gene are MNHEY and SMNVEV (reference sequence). This CDR3 is built from 13 residues. The CDR3 sequence is CASSFIPRGELFF. CDR3 coding DNA: TGTGCCAGCAGTTTTATCCCCAGGGGGGAGCTGTTTTTT.

This chain links TRBV7-9 with TRBJ2-7; D is undetermined. The CDR3 is made up of 12 amino acids. The V end lost 1 base, the J end lost 7 bases, and 8 bases lay between the germline ends. Germline V gene lookup returns CDR1 SEHNR and CDR2 FQNEAQ (reference sequence). CDR3 in amino acids: CASSLVSDEQYF. In DNA form, the CDR3 reads TGTGCCAGCAGCTTAGTCTCAGATGAGCAGTACTTC.